This TCR beta chain is from a study of blood T cell repertoires in COVID-19 (dated by TCRdb to 2018 to 2020). Context from the whole study: Collaborator samples came from the United States, Italy and Spain and covered acute and convalescent phases of COVID-19. The prospective study material was composed of cDNA or gDNA derived from T cells, B-cell-depleted T cells, or PBMCs. Deeply sampled blood TCRbeta repertoires from subjects exposed to, actively infected with, or recovered from COVID-19 were included in the dataset. A freely available public database, intended as a resource for researchers studying the immune response to SARS-CoV-2, is where the repertoires were released. Samples were obtained from the ongoing ImmuneRACE study (first 160 participants) and from 950 to 1,500 subjects provided by 6 global collaborators. Nearly every sample came with metadata listing a de-identified subject ID, COVID-19 status, age in years and sex. HLA class I and class II types, where available, came from metadata supplied by the sample provider rather than from assay-based typing.

What the study reported, not specific to this receptor: The quantity of clinical and demographic metadata differed by source and by participant and was supplied without curation.

This clone was detected only once. Its antigen is currently not known. Nothing much larger sits one base from this clone, and base qualities are not available. Whole blood was collected in K2EDTA tubes by collaborating institutions according to the institutions' own protocols. For TCRbeta analysis, collaborators shipped samples in one of three forms: frozen whole blood, isolated PBMCs, or DNA extracted from either of those sample types. Unmatched junction bases come to 8, with V trimmed by 4 bases and J by 0 bases. Reading the germline V gene (reference sequence) gives CDR1 MNHEY and CDR2 SMNVEV. From the cysteine through the phenylalanine, the CDR3 covers 18 amino acids. Just CDR3 DNA is preserved here, 54 bases in frame from base 1. The immunoSEQ Assay, a bias-controlled multiplex PCR, was used to amplify TCRbeta CDR3 regions from genomic DNA. In the source study's methods: The number of nucleated cells in each sample was estimated from the amplification of reference gene primers within the assay. To quantify the absolute abundance of each unique TCRbeta CDR3 rearrangement, sequence reads were collapsed and filtered. For each sample, productive Simpson clonality was calculated as the square root of Simpson's diversity index over productive rearrangements. The table comes from immuneACCESS by way of TCRdb, which keeps in-frame sequences with V and J called. Part of the clones is missing from these tables; in studies checked, under half for an unresolved V gene and the rest for unknown reasons. The V and J calls and clone size are taken from that table; D and trimming were inferred from the DNA. The sample table lists around 200,000 clones, around nine tenths of them with a count of one. Of the sample, 2.5% to 3% falls within the top ten clones.

The rearrangement joined TRBV27 to TRBJ2-3, and 12 junction bases match TRBD2. Source material: peripheral blood. The source is a middle-aged man with active or convalescent COVID-19. The bases read TGTGCCAGCAGTTCGAGACTAGCGGGAGATACTAGCACAGATACGCAGTATTTT. It translates to CASSSRLAGDTSTDTQYF.